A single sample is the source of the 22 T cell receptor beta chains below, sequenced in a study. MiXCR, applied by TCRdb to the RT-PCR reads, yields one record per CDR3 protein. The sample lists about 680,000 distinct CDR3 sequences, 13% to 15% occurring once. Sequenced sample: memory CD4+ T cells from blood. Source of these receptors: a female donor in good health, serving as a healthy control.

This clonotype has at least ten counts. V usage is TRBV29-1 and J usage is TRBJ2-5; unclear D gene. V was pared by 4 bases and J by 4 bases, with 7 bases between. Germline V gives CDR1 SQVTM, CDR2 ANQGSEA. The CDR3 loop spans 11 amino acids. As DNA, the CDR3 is TGCAGCGTTGTCCCACTAGAGACCCAGTACTTC. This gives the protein CSVVPLETQYF.

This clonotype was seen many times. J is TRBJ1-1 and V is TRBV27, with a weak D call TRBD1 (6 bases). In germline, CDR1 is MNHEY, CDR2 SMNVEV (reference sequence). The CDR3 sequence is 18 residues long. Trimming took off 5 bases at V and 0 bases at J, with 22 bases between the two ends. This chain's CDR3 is CASSPRGRGTNLNTEAFF. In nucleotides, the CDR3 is TGTGCCAGCAGTCCCAGGGGCAGGGGCACAAATTTGAACACTGAAGCTTTCTTT.

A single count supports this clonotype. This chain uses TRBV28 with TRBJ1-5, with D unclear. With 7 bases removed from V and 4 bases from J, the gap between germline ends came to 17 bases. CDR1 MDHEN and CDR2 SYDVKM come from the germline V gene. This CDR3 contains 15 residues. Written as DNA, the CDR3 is TGTGCCAGCATAACGGGCGGGAACGGAAATCAGCCCCAGCATTTT. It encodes CASITGGNGNQPQHF.

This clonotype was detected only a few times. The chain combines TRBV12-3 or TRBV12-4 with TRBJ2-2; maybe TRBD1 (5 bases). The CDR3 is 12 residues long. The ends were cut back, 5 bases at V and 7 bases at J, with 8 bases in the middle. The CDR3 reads CASSKGNGELFF. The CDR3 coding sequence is TGTGCCAGCAGTAAGGGGAACGGGGAGCTGTTTTTT.

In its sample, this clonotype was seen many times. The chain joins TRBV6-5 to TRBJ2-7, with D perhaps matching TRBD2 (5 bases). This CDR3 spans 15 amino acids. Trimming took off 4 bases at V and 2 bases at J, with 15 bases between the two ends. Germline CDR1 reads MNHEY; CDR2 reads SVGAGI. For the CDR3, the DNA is TGTGCCAGCAGTTCCACACCCGAGGGTACCTACGAGCAGTACTTC. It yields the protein CASSSTPEGTYEQYF.

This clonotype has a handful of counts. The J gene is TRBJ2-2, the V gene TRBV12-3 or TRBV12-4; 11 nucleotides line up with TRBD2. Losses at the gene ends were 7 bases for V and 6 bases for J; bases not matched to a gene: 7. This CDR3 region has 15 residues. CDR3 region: CASTPLAGGPGELFF. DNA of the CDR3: TGTGCCAGCACCCCCTTAGCGGGAGGGCCCGGGGAGCTGTTTTTT.

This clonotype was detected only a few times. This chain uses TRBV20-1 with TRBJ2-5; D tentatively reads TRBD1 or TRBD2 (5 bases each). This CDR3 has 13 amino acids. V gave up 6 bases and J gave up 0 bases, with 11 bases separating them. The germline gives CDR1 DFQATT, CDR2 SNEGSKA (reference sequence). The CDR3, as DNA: TGCAGTGCCGGGGCAAGCGACCAAGAGACCCAGTACTTC. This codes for CSAGASDQETQYF.

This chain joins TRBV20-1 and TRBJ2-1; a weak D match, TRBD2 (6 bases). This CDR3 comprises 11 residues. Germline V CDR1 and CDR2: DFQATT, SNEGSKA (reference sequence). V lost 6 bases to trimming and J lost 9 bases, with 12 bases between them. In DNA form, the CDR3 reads TGCAGTGCACGACTAGTTACTGAGCAGTTCTTC. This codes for CSARLVTEQFF.

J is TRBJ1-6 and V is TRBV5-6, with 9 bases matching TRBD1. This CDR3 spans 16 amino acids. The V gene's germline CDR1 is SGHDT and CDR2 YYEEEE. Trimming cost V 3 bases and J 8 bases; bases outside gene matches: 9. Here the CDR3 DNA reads TGTGCCAGCAGCTCAAACGGAAGACAGGGGGATTCACCCCTCCACTTT. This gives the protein CASSSNGRQGDSPLHF.

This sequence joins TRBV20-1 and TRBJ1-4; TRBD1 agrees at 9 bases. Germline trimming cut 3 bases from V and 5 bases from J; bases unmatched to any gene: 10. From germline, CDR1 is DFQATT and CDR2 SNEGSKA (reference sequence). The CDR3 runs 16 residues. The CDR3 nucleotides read TGCAGTGCTAGCGGGACAGGGAGGGGGGGAAATGAAAAACTGTTTTTT. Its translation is CSASGTGRGGNEKLFF.

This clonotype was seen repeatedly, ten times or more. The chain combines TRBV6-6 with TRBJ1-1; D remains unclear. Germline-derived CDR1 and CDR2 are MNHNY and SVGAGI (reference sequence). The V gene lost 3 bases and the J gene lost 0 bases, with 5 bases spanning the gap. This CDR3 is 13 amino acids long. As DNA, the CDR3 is TGTGCCAGCAGTTATCTTCTGAACACTGAAGCTTTCTTT. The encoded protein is CASSYLLNTEAFF.

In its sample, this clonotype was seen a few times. CDR3 nucleotide sequence: TGTGCCAGCAGTCAGACAGGGTATGGCACAGATACGCAGTATTTT. Translation gives CASSQTGYGTDTQYF. This sequence joins TRBV6-2 or TRBV6-3 and TRBJ2-3; 7 nucleotides match TRBD1. This CDR3 spans 15 amino acids. CDR1 and CDR2 from the germline V gene are MNHEY and SVGEGT. V was clipped by 5 bases and J by 1 base; unmatched bases: 6.

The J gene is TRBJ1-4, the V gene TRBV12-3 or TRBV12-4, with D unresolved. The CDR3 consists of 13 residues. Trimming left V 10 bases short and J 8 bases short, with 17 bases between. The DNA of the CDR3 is TGTGCCACCGAGGCACGCCTCGGGGAAAAACTGTTTTTT. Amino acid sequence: CATEARLGEKLFF.

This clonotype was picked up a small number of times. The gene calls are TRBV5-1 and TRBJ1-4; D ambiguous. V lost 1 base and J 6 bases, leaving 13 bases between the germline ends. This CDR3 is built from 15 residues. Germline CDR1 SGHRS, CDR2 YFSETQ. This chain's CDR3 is CASSLSMGSYEKLFF. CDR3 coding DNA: TGCGCCAGCAGCTTGTCGATGGGCTCCTATGAAAAACTGTTTTTT. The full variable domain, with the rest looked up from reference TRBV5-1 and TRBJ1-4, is KAGVTQTPRYLIKTRGQQVTLSCSPISGHRSVSWYQQTPGQGLQFLFEYFSETQRNKGNFPGRFSGRQFSNSRSEMNVSTLELGDSALYLCASSLSMGSYEKLFFGSGTQLSVL.

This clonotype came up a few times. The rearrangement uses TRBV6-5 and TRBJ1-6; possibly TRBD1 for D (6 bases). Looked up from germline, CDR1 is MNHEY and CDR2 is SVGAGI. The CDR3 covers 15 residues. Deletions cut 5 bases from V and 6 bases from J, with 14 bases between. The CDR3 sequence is CASSLQGGGNSPLHF. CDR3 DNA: TGTGCCAGCAGTCTACAGGGAGGGGGTAATTCACCCCTCCACTTT.

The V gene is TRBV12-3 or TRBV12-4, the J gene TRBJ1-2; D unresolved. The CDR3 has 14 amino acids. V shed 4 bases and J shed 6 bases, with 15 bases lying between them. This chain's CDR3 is CASSSFGRNNGYTF. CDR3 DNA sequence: TGTGCCAGCAGTTCGTTCGGGAGGAACAATGGCTACACCTTC.

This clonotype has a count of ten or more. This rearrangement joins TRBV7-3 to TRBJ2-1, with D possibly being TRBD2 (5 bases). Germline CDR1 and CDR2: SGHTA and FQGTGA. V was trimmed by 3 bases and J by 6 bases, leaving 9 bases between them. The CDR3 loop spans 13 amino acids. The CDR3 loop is CASSFGVSNEQFF. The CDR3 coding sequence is TGTGCCAGCAGCTTCGGGGTGAGCAATGAGCAGTTCTTC.

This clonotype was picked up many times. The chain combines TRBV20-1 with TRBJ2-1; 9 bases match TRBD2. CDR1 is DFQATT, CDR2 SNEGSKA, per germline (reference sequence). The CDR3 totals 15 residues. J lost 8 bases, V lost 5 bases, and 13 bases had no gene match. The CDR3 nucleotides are TGCAGTGCTGGCCCCTGGAGTAGCGGGAGTGATGAGCAGTTCTTC. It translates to CSAGPWSSGSDEQFF.

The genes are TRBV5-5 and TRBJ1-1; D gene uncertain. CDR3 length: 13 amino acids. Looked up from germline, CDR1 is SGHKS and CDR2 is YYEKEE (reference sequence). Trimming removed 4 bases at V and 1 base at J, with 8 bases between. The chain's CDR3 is CASSGPRNTEAFF. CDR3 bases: TGTGCCAGCAGCGGACCTAGGAACACTGAAGCTTTCTTT.

The CDR3 region is CASSGTRDRNQPQHF. CDR3 sequence (DNA): TGTGCCAGCAGCGGGACTCGGGACAGAAATCAGCCCCAGCATTTT. The chain combines TRBV5-4 with TRBJ1-5, with 7 bases lining up with TRBD1. V dropped 4 bases and J dropped 4; count of bases not matched to a gene: 8. The CDR3 contains 15 residues. Looked up from germline, CDR1 is SGHNT and CDR2 is YYREEE (reference sequence).

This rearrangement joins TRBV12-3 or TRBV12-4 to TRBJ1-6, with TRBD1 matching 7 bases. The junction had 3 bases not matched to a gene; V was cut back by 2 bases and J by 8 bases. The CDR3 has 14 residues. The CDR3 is CASSLRGLDSPLHF. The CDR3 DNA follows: TGTGCCAGCAGTTTAAGGGGGCTGGATTCACCCCTCCACTTT.

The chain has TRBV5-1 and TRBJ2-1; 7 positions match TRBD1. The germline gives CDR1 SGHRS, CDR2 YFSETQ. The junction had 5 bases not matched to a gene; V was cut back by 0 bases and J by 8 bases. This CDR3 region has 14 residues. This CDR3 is CASSLGQGWDEQFF. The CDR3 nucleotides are TGCGCCAGCAGCTTGGGACAGGGATGGGATGAGCAGTTCTTC.